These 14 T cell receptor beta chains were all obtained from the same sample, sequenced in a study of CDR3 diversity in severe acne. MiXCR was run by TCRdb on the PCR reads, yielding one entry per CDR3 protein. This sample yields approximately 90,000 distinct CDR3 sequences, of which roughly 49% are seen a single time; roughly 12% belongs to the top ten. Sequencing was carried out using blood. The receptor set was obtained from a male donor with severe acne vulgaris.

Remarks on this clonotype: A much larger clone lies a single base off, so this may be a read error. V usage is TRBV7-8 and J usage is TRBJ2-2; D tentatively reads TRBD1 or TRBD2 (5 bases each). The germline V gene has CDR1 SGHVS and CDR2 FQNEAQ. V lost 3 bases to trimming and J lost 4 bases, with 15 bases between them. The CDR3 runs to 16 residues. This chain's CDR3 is CASSLFGAASTGELFF. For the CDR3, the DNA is TGTGCCAGCAGCTTGTTCGGGGCAGCGTCCACCGGGGAGCTGTTTTTT.

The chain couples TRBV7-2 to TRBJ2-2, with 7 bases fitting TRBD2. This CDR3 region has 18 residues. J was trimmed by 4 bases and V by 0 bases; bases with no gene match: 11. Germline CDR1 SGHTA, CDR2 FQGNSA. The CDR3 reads CASSLAQPSGKGTGELFF. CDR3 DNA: TGTGCCAGCAGCTTAGCGCAACCCAGCGGGAAGGGCACCGGGGAGCTGTTTTTT.

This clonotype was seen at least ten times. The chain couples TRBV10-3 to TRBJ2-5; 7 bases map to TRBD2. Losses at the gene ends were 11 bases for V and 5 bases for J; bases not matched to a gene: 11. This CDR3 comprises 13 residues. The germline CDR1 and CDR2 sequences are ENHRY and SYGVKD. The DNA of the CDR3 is TGTGCCGCCTCTAGGGCGGGAGACGAGACCCAGTACTTC. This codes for CAASRAGDETQYF.

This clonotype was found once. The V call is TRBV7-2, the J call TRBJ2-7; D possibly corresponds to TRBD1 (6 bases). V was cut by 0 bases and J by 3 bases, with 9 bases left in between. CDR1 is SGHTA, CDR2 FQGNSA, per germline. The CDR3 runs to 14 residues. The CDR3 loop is CASSLAGGVYEQYF. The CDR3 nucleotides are TGTGCCAGCAGCTTAGCAGGGGGAGTCTACGAGCAGTACTTC.

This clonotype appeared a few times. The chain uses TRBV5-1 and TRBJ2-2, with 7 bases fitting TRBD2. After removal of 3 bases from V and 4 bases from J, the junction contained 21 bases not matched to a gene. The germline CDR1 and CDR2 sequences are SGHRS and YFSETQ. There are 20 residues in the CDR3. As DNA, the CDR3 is TGCGCCAGCAGCTCTCGGGAGGCTCGGGGACTACCCCGGGGCACCGGGGAGCTGTTTTTT. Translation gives CASSSREARGLPRGTGELFF.

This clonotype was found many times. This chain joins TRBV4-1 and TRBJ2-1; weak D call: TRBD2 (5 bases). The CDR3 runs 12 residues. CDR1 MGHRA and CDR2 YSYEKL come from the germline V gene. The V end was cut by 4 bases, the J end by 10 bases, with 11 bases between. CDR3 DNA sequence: TGCGCCAGCAGCCTCCCACTAGGCGAGCAGTTCTTC. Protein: CASSLPLGEQFF.

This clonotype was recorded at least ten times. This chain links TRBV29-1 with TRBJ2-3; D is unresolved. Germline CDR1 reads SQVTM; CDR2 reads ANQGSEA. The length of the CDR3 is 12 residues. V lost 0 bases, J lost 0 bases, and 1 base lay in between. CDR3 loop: CSVEDSTDTQYF. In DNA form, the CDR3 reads TGCAGCGTTGAAGATAGCACAGATACGCAGTATTTT.

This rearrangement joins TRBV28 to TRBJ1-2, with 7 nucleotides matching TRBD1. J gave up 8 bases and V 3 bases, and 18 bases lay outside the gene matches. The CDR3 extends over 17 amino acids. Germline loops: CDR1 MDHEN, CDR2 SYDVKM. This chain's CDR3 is CASSFPGTEGKNGGYTF. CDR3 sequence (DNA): TGTGCCAGCAGTTTCCCCGGGACAGAAGGCAAAAATGGCGGCTACACCTTC.

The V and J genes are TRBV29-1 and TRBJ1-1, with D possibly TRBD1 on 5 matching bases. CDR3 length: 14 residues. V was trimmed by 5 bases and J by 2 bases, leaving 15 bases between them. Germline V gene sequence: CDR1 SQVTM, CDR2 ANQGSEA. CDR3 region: CSVWDPGGNTEAFF. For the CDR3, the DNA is TGCAGCGTTTGGGACCCGGGAGGAAACACTGAAGCTTTCTTT.

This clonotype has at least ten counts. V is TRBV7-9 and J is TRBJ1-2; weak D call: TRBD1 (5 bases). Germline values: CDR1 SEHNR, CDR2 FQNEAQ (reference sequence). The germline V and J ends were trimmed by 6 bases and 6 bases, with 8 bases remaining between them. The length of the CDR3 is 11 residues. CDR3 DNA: TGTGCCAGCAGTGGGGGTGATGGCTACACCTTC. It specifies CASSGGDGYTF.

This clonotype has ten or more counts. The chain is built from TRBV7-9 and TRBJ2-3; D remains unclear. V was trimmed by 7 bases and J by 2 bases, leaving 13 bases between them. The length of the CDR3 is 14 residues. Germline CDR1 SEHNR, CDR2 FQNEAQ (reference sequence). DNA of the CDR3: TGTGCCAGCACACCGGTGGTGAACACAGATACGCAGTATTTT. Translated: CASTPVVNTDTQYF.

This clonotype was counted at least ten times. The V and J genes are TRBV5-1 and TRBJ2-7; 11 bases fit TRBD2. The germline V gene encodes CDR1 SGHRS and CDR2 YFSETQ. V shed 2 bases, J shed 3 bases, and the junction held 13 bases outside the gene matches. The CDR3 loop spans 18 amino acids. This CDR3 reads CASSLPTRPGLAVYEQYF. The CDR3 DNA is TGCGCCAGCAGCTTACCCACTAGACCGGGACTAGCGGTCTACGAGCAGTACTTC. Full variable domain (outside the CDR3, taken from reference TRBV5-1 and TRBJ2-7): KAGVTQTPRYLIKTRGQQVTLSCSPISGHRSVSWYQQTPGQGLQFLFEYFSETQRNKGNFPGRFSGRQFSNSRSEMNVSTLELGDSALYLCASSLPTRPGLAVYEQYFGPGTRLTVT.

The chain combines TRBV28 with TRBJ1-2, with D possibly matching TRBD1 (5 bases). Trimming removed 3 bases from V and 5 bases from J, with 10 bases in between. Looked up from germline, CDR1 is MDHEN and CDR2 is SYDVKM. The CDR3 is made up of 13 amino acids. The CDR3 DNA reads TGTGCCAGCAGTTTCGGGGGAATTTATGGCTACACCTTC. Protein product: CASSFGGIYGYTF.

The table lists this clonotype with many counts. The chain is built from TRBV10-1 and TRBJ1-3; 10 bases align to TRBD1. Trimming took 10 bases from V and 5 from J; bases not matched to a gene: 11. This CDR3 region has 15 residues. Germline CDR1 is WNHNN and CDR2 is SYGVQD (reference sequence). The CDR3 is CANVLSGQGRNTIYF. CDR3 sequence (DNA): TGCGCCAACGTTCTGTCGGGACAGGGGCGAAACACCATATATTTT.